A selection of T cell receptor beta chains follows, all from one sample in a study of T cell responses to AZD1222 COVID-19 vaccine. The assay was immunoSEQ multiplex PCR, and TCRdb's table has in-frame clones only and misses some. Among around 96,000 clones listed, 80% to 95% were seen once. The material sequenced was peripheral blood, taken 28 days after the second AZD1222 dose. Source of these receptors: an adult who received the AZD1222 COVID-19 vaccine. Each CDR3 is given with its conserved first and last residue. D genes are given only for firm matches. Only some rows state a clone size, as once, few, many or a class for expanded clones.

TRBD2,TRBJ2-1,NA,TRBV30,CAWTAGYYNEQFF,TGTGCCTGGACAGCGGGGTATTACAATGAGCAGTTCTTC
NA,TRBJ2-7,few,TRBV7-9,CASSLSNNYEQYF,TGTGCCAGCAGCCTATCTAACAACTACGAGCAGTACTTC
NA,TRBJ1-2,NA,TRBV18,CASSPPNGREGYGYTF,TGTGCCAGCTCACCACCGAACGGGCGTGAGGGCTATGGCTACACCTTC
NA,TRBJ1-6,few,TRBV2,CASSPMGRNNSPLHF,TGTGCCAGCAGTCCAATGGGCAGGAATAATTCACCCCTCCACTTT
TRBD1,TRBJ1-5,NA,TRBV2,CASKGTGGNQPQHF,TGTGCCAGCAAGGGAACAGGGGGAAATCAGCCCCAGCATTTT
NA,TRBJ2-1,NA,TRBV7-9,CASTPSGIWFF,TGTGCCAGCACCCCTTCGGGGATTTGGTTCTTC
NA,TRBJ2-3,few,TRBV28,CASGAESTDTQYF,TGTGCCAGCGGGGCTGAATCCACAGATACGCAGTATTTT
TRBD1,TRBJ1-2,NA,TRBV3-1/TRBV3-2,CASSQGIAGGDGYTF,TGTGCCAGCAGCCAAGGCATCGCAGGGGGCGATGGCTACACCTTC
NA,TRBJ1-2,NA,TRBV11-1,CASTPGHGHYGYTF,TGTGCCAGCACACCGGGACACGGACACTATGGCTACACCTTC
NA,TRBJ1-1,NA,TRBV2,CASSNFRTNTEAFF,TGTGCCAGCAGTAACTTCAGGACGAACACTGAAGCTTTCTTT
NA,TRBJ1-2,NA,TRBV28,CASSPPGPPWGYTF,TGTGCCAGCAGTCCGCCAGGACCCCCCTGGGGCTACACCTTC
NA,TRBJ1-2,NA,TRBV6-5,CASRLPGPYGYTF,TGTGCCAGCAGACTGCCTGGTCCCTATGGCTACACCTTC
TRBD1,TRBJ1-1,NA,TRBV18,CASSPQGANTEAFF,TGTGCCAGCTCACCACAGGGGGCGAACACTGAAGCTTTCTTT
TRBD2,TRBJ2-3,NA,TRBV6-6,CASSYPSGTLDTQYF,TGTGCCAGCAGTTACCCTAGCGGGACGCTGGATACGCAGTATTTT
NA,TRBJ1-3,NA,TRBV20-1,CSASSWGHWNTIYF,TGCAGTGCTAGTTCGTGGGGACACTGGAACACCATATATTTT
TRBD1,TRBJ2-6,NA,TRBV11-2,CASRTTGTGANVLTF,TGTGCCAGCAGAACGACAGGGACTGGGGCCAACGTCCTGACTTTC
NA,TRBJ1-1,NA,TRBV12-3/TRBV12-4,CASSPAGNTEAFF,TGTGCCAGCAGCCCAGCGGGGAACACTGAAGCTTTCTTT
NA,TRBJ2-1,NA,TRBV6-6,CASRSARRDIGFF,TGTGCCAGCAGGTCCGCGCGGAGGGACATAGGGTTCTTC
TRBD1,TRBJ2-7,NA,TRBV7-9,CASSLGRQGAQEQYF,TGTGCCAGCAGCTTAGGTAGACAGGGGGCTCAAGAGCAGTACTTC
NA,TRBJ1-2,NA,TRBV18,CASSPAGSYGYTF,TGTGCCAGCTCACCGGCGGGGAGCTATGGCTACACCTTC
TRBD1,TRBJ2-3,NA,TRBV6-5,CASKPTGSNTDTQYF,TGTGCCAGCAAACCGACAGGGAGCAACACAGATACGCAGTATTTT
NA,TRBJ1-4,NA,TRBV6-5,CASRPLGETNEKLFF,TGTGCCAGCAGGCCCCTCGGGGAAACTAATGAAAAACTGTTTTTT
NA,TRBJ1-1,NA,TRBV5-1,CASMTAFF,TGCGCCAGCATGACGGCTTTCTTT
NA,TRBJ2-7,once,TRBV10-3,CAISGYNYEQYF,TGTGCCATCAGTGGCTACAACTACGAGCAGTACTTC
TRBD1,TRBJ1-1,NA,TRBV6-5,CASVRDRFMNTEAFF,TGTGCCAGTGTTAGGGACAGATTCATGAACACTGAAGCTTTCTTT
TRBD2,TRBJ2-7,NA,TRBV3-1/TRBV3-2,CASSQREGIRYEQYF,TGTGCCAGCAGCCAAAGGGAGGGGATAAGGTACGAGCAGTACTTC
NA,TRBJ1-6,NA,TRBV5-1,CASSLEAPGVSPLHF,TGCGCCAGCAGCTTGGAGGCTCCGGGGGTGTCACCCCTCCACTTT
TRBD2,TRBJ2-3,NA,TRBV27,CASSLVLGEGTQYF,TGTGCCAGCAGTTTAGTGCTTGGGGAGGGTACGCAGTATTTT
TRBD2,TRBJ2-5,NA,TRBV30,CAWRGGGQETQYF,TGTGCCTGGAGAGGCGGGGGGCAAGAGACCCAGTACTTC
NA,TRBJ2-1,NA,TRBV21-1,CASSKARTSGANEQFF,TGTGCCAGCAGCAAAGCAAGGACTAGTGGCGCCAATGAGCAGTTCTTC
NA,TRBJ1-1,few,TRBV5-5,CASSFRAQNTEAFF,TGTGCCAGCAGCTTCAGGGCCCAGAACACTGAAGCTTTCTTT
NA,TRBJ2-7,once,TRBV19,CASSRGPLATYEQYF,TGTGCCAGTAGCCGGGGACCACTCGCAACCTACGAGCAGTACTTC
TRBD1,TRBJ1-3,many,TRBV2,CASSSQGAPGNTIYF,TGTGCCAGCAGCTCCCAGGGGGCGCCTGGAAACACCATATATTTT
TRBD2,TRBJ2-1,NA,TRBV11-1,CASSRGLANEQFF,TGTGCCAGCAGCCGGGGACTAGCCAATGAGCAGTTCTTC
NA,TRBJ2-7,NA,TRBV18,CASSSSGTSYEQYF,TGTGCCAGCTCGTCCTCCGGGACTTCCTACGAGCAGTACTTC
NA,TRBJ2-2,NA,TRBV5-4,CASSLPREGAGELFF,TGTGCCAGCAGCTTGCCCAGGGAGGGGGCCGGGGAGCTGTTTTTT
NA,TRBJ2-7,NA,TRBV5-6,CASSSLSSYEQYF,TGTGCCAGCAGCTCCCTAAGCTCCTACGAGCAGTACTTC
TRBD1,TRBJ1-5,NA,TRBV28,CASRRGLLPNQPQHF,TGTGCCAGCAGAAGGGGGCTGTTGCCAAATCAGCCCCAGCATTTT
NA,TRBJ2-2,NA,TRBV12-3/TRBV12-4,CASSLGHLGELFF,TGTGCCAGCAGTTTAGGTCACCTCGGGGAGCTGTTTTTT
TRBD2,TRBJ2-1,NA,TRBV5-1,CASFPGASGSHNEQFF,TGCGCCAGTTTTCCCGGAGCTAGCGGGAGCCACAATGAGCAGTTCTTC
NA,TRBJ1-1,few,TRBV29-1,CSVGLGGPGDTEAFF,TGCAGCGTTGGATTAGGCGGGCCAGGGGACACTGAAGCTTTCTTT
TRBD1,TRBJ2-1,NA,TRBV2,CASRDRSLSSYNEQFF,TGTGCCAGCAGGGACAGGTCCCTTAGCTCCTACAATGAGCAGTTCTTC
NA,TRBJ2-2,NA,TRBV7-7,CASSLGVTGSNTGELFF,TGTGCTAGCAGCTTAGGGGTGACAGGATCGAACACCGGGGAGCTGTTTTTT
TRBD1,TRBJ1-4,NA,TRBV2,CASSPQGVVGEKLFF,TGTGCCAGCAGTCCCCAGGGGGTAGTAGGTGAAAAACTGTTTTTT
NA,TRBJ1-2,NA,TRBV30,CAWTEKPNYGYTF,TGTGCCTGGACCGAAAAGCCAAACTATGGCTACACCTTC
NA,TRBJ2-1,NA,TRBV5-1,CASSLDRLNNEQFF,TGCGCCAGCAGCTTGGACAGGCTGAACAATGAGCAGTTCTTC
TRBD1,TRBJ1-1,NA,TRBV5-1,CASSNPRGLTEAFF,TGCGCCAGCAGCAACCCCAGGGGGCTGACTGAAGCTTTCTTT
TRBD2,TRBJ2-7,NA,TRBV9,CASSVSSGRHYEQYF,TGTGCCAGCAGCGTATCTAGCGGGAGACACTACGAGCAGTACTTC
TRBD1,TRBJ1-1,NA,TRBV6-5,CASSLDRGLVEAFF,TGTGCCAGCAGTCTCGACAGGGGGCTTGTTGAAGCTTTCTTT
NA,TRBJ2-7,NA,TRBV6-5,CASTTPRSYEQYF,TGTGCCAGCACGACCCCGCGCTCCTACGAGCAGTACTTC
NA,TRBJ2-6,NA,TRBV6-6,CASSSDPLALVSGANVLTF,TGTGCCAGCAGCTCCGACCCCCTGGCTCTGGTCTCTGGGGCCAACGTCCTGACTTTC
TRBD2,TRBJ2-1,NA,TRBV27,CASSPTPGLAAGMGDEQFF,TGTGCCAGCAGCCCAACCCCGGGGCTAGCGGCAGGAATGGGGGATGAGCAGTTCTTC
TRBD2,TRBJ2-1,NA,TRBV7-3,CASSLMASGVNIEQFF,TGTGCCAGCAGCTTAATGGCTAGCGGAGTAAACATTGAGCAGTTCTTC